This T cell receptor beta chain was identified during a study of T cell responses to AZD1222 COVID-19 vaccine. Points from the study as a whole: All repertoire sampling was performed exclusively after the peak T cell response. Seropositive AZD1222 recipients at baseline numbered only five or six.

Regarding this clone: Antigen unknown.

This CDR3 comprises 15 residues. V lost 1 base and J 8 bases, leaving 17 bases between the germline ends. Germline CDR1 is LGHNA and CDR2 is YSLEER. Data came from immunoSEQ multiplex PCR; TCRdb stores just in-frame clones and leaves some out. The sample has around 180,000 clones, over 75% seen once; the top ten hold approximately 3%. The V and J genes are TRBV4-3 and TRBJ1-2, with a weak D call TRBD1 (6 bases). The sequence came from an adult in good health. Source: peripheral blood, taken on day 0 of AZD1222 vaccination. DNA of the CDR3: TGCGCCAGCAGCCAAGCCTACAGGGCGGGGGACGGCTACACCTTC. Translation gives CASSQAYRAGDGYTF.